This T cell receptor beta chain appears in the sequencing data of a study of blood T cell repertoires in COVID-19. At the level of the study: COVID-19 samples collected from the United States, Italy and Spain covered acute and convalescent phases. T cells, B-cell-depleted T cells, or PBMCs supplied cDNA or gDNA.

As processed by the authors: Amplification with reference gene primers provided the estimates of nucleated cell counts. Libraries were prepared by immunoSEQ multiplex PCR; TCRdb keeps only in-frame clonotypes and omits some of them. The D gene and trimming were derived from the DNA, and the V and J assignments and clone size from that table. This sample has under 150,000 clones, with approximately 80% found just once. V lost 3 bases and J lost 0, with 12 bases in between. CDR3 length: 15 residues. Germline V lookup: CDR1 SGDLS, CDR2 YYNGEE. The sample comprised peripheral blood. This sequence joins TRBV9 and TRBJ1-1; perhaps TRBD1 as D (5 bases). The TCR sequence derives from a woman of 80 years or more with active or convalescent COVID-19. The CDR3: CASSAESGLNTEAFF. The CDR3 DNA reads TGTGCCAGCAGCGCAGAATCAGGGTTGAACACTGAAGCTTTCTTT.